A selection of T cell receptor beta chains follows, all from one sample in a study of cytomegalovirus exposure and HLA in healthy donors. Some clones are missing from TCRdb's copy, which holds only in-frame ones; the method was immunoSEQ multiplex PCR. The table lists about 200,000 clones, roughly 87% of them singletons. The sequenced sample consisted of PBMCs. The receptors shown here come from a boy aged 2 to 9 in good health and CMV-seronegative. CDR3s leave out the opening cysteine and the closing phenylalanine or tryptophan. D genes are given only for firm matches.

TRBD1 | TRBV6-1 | ASNLDRASYEQY
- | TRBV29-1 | SVGGGNQPQH
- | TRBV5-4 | ASSLDGLQNQPQH
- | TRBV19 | ASSIVIRGNQPQH
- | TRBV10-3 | AISDGQRDYNEQF
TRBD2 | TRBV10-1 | ASSSAVGAGVLGGHEQF
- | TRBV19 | ASRTVSGERLNEQF
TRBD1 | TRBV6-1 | ASSEFDRVYEQY
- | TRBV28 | ASSFLSGANVLT
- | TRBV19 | ASSIEPVSEQY
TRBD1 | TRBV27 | ASSFRQGTGAGSPLH
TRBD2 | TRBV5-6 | ASSLTSGVYEQY
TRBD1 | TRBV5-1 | ASSLAGRGYEQY
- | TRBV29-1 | SVVGSYNEQF
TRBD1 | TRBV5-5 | ASSLAGTGWGNSPLH